This T cell receptor beta chain comes out of a study of PD-1 blockade in classical Hodgkin lymphoma (dated by TCRdb to 2019 to 2021). Study-level background: Nivolumab dosing was 3 mg/kg intravenously every 2 weeks, continuing until either disease progression or unacceptable toxicity. A peripheral blood immune signature of response to PD-1 blockade in classical Hodgkin lymphoma was defined using TCR beta sequencing and CyTOF.

The sample's time point label, decoded: cycle 4 day 1 (C4D1), after 5 to 7 weeks of nivolumab. All trial patients had relapsed after autologous stem cell transplantation, with cohorts A, B and C differing in prior brentuximab vedotin exposure. The trial cohort was composed of approximately 56 patients with relapsed/refractory classical Hodgkin lymphoma, for whom complete response, partial response or progressive disease was recorded as best overall response. Trial patients were treated with single-agent nivolumab in the multi-cohort phase II CheckMate 205 trial. An independent review committee assessed best overall response by applying the 2007 International Working Group response criteria. PBMCs from the trial were collected at three points: immediately before nivolumab initiation (C1D1), and during therapy at cycle 2 day 1 and cycle 4 day 1. Peripheral blood was collected in 8 mL Vacutainer Cell Preparation Tubes, from which PBMCs were isolated by centrifugation and then cryopreserved.

Summary of the overall study and its limitations: Newly diagnosed patients were reported to have lower baseline TCR diversity than healthy donors, and relapsed/refractory patients were reported to have lower baseline TCR diversity still. By C4D1, a significant rise was seen in CD4+ TCR diversity but not in CD8+ TCR diversity (p=0.0027 vs p=0.16), and the rise was most apparent among complete responders (p=0.02). Only a single clinical trial cohort was studied, and what caused the repertoire differences, possibly disease activity or prior therapy, remained undefined. Among trial patients, those achieving complete response had baseline diversity similar to that of newly diagnosed patients, while diversity was significantly lower in partial responders and progressors. Lower diversity was observed in patients in whom nivolumab was started less than 1 year after ASCT, and these patients were excluded from later analyses so that confounding by immune reconstitution would be avoided.

Trimming costs V 2 bases and J 4 bases, and their ends lie 3 bases apart. The germline V gene specifies SGHTA as CDR1 and FQGNSA as CDR2. The CDR3 starts with the cysteine, ends with the phenylalanine, and has 11 residues. The sequence is cut down to CDR3 DNA, 33 bases in frame from base 1. The Qiagen DNeasy kit was used to extract genomic DNA from unsorted PBMCs and from the negatively selected CD4+ and CD8+ fractions. Amplification of TCR beta CDR3 regions was done by immunoSEQ multiplex PCR with primers that anneal to V and J segments. A synthetic immune receptor repertoire was used to minimize amplification bias, and any residual bias was removed computationally once sequencing was done. As for the authors' bioinformatics: Repertoire diversity was quantified as the Shannon entropy index using custom Python scripts. The unsorted, CD4+ and CD8+ repertoires were each analyzed separately, with the exception of combined analyses, where CD4+ and CD8+ sequences were merged in silico. A clone counted as expanded when the clone's frequency after treatment rose at least 2-fold relative to C1D1, and clones undetected at baseline were given a pseudocount of 0.5. Singleton clones were defined as clones with 0 or 1 copy at C1D1, and non-singleton clones were defined as clones with 2 or more copies. Clones expanded in unsorted samples were assigned a CD4+, CD8+ or unknown annotation through matching of protein sequences in sorted samples from the same patient. Wilcoxon tests were applied to paired samples to test diversity changes from C1D1 to C4D1. The source is immuneACCESS, and TCRdb retained only in-frame sequences with V and J called. Part of the clones is not carried over; for the studies checked, unresolved V genes explain less than half of this, and the remainder is unexplained. Clone size and V and J calls were adopted from that table, with D and trimming inferred from the DNA. In all, the sample holds 40,000 to 65,000 clones, and more than 75% of those were seen once. The ten largest clones represent approximately 6.5% of the sample.

With regard to this clone: Its antigen is still unknown. Base qualities were left out, and no much larger clone turns up one base away. This sample includes further DNA sequences coding for the same CDR3.

The rearrangement joined TRBV7-2 to TRBJ2-7; the D gene remains uncertain. The sequences come from peripheral blood mononuclear cells (PBMCs), collected before the fourth cycle of nivolumab. The receptor was derived from a human donor with classical Hodgkin lymphoma. The CDR3 loop reads CASSLLYEQYF. The nucleotide sequence is given as TGTGCCAGCAGCTTACTGTACGAGCAGTACTTC.